This is a list of T cell receptor beta chains from one sample in a study of cytomegalovirus exposure and HLA in healthy donors. The data were produced by immunoSEQ multiplex PCR, yet TCRdb's version contains in-frame clones alone and is incomplete. The sample holds more than 80,000 clones, about 70% seen once. Input material: PBMCs. The receptors were gathered from a woman between 45 and 60 years old in good health and CMV-seropositive. Each CDR3 is given with its conserved first and last residue. The order of the fields is J gene, D gene, V gene, clone size, CDR3 DNA, CDR3 protein. The D gene is left open where the match is weak. Some rows mark clone size as missing; the rest say once, few, many or name a class of expanded clone.

TRBJ2-2	NA	TRBV19	NA	TGTGCCAGTAGTTCGGCAGGATGGAACACCGGGGAGCTGTTTTTT	CASSSAGWNTGELFF
TRBJ1-1	NA	TRBV30	NA	TGTGCCTGGAGTGTAGAGTGGAGCATGAAAGCTTTCTTT	CAWSVEWSMKAFF
TRBJ2-2	NA	TRBV5-1	NA	TGCGCCAGCAGCTTGGTGGCAGGGAACACCGGGGAGCTGTTTTTT	CASSLVAGNTGELFF
TRBJ2-3	NA	TRBV30	NA	TGTGCCTGGAGTGTACTCCCCGGCACAGATACGCAGTATTTT	CAWSVLPGTDTQYF
TRBJ1-2	TRBD1	TRBV19	NA	TGTGCCAGTAGTATAGGGACAGGGATCTATGGCTACACCTTC	CASSIGTGIYGYTF
TRBJ1-2	TRBD1	TRBV4-3	NA	TGCGCCAGCAGCCATCGGGACAGGGCGGGGTATGGCTACACCTTC	CASSHRDRAGYGYTF
TRBJ2-7	NA	TRBV6-5	NA	TGTGCCAGCAGTTACCGACAATTCTACGAGCAGTACTTC	CASSYRQFYEQYF
TRBJ2-7	NA	TRBV9	few	TGTGCCAGCAGCCCGCAGGACTCCTACGAGCAGTACTTC	CASSPQDSYEQYF
TRBJ1-5	TRBD1	TRBV5-1	NA	TGCGCCAGCAGCCCCCAGGGGGCCGGACAGCCCCAGCATTTT	CASSPQGAGQPQHF
TRBJ1-1	NA	TRBV5-4	NA	TGTGCCAGCAGCTTGTTGGAGGGGACTGAAGCTTTCTTT	CASSLLEGTEAFF
TRBJ2-7	TRBD2	TRBV7-9	NA	TGTGCCAGCAGCGATGACTATCTAGCGGGGGGGCGTTACGAGCAGTACTTC	CASSDDYLAGGRYEQYF
TRBJ1-2	TRBD1	TRBV5-5	once	TGTGCCAGCAGCTTGGGGGACAGGGTTGTCTATGGCTACACCTTC	CASSLGDRVVYGYTF
TRBJ1-1	NA	TRBV28	NA	TGTGCCACTCTCGGTTTGAACACTGAAGCTTTCTTT	CATLGLNTEAFF
TRBJ2-1	TRBD1	TRBV5-6	NA	TGTGCCAGCAGCTGGACAGGGAGGTACAATGAGCAGTTCTTC	CASSWTGRYNEQFF
TRBJ2-1	TRBD1	TRBV6-1	few	TGTGCCAGCAGTGCCCAGAGGGGGGACAGGCACAATGAGCAGTTCTTC	CASSAQRGDRHNEQFF
TRBJ2-7	TRBD1	TRBV5-1	once	TGCGCCAGCAGTAGACGGGACAGGGTGGTCGAGCAGTACTTC	CASSRRDRVVEQYF
TRBJ1-1	NA	TRBV19	NA	TGTGCCAGTAGCGGGGGGGGTCGGACTGAAGCTTTCTTT	CASSGGGRTEAFF
TRBJ1-6	TRBD1	TRBV27	NA	TGTGCCAGCAGTCTCAGGGGGCGTTTTAATTCACCCCTCCACTTT	CASSLRGRFNSPLHF
TRBJ2-2	NA	TRBV5-1	NA	TGCGCCAGCAGCAAACAGGCTATGAACACCGGGGAGCTGTTTTTT	CASSKQAMNTGELFF
TRBJ1-6	TRBD1	TRBV7-3	NA	TGTGCCAGCAGCCCAGGACAGGGGGCCATTTCACCCCTCCACTTT	CASSPGQGAISPLHF
TRBJ2-3	NA	TRBV5-4	NA	TGTGCCAGCAGCTTCACAGGGAGTAGCACAGATACGCAGTATTTT	CASSFTGSSTDTQYF
TRBJ2-1	NA	TRBV4-2	once	TGTGCCAGCAGCCAAGAAGCAGGGTTTGGAAATGAGCAGTTCTTC	CASSQEAGFGNEQFF
TRBJ1-4	NA	TRBV5-4	NA	TGTGCCAGCAGCCTGGGAGCAACTAATGAAAAACTGTTTTTT	CASSLGATNEKLFF
TRBJ2-6	NA	TRBV30	few	TGTGCCTGGAGTGGGACTGAAAACAAGGCTGGGGCCAACGTCCTGACTTTC	CAWSGTENKAGANVLTF
TRBJ1-1	NA	TRBV30	NA	TGTGCCTGGAGTCCTCGGAGTGAAGCTTTCTTT	CAWSPRSEAFF
TRBJ1-2	TRBD1	TRBV5-1	NA	TGCGCCAGCAGCGTACCCGGGACAGGGGAACCTAACTATGGCTACACCTTC	CASSVPGTGEPNYGYTF
TRBJ2-2	TRBD1	TRBV30	NA	TGTGCCGGCTCGGACAGGGGGAACGGGGAGCTGTTTTTT	CAGSDRGNGELFF
TRBJ1-2	NA	TRBV4-3	NA	TGCGCCAGCAGCCAAGATACGGGGGACCGGGGTGGCTACACCTTC	CASSQDTGDRGGYTF
TRBJ1-1	NA	TRBV2	few	TGTGCCAGCAGGGTTAGACAGGTACCGAACACTGAAGCTTTCTTT	CASRVRQVPNTEAFF
TRBJ2-7	NA	TRBV4-3	NA	TGCGCCAGCAGCCAAGAAGCAGGGGCGTCCTACGAGCAGTACTTC	CASSQEAGASYEQYF
TRBJ2-3	NA	TRBV7-3	NA	TGTGCCAGCAGCTTACTGGGCTCCCCCACAGATACGCAGTATTTT	CASSLLGSPTDTQYF
TRBJ2-7	NA	TRBV18	NA	TGTGCCAGCTCTCCTTCCAGGGGTTGGTACGAGCAGTACTTC	CASSPSRGWYEQYF
TRBJ2-3	NA	TRBV7-2	NA	TGTGCCAGCAGCCTCGACAGGTTCACAGATACGCAGTATTTT	CASSLDRFTDTQYF
TRBJ2-3	NA	TRBV5-1	NA	TGCGCCAGCAGCTTGGCGGGGGGCCGCACAGATACGCAGTATTTT	CASSLAGGRTDTQYF
TRBJ1-5	TRBD1	TRBV30	NA	TGTGCCTGGAGTGTAGGGGGGACAGGAGTCAATCAGCCCCAGCATTTT	CAWSVGGTGVNQPQHF